This T cell receptor beta chain was profiled in a study of blood T cell repertoires in COVID-19. At the level of the study: Acute and convalescent COVID-19 specimens originated in the United States, Italy and Spain. PBMCs, B-cell-depleted T cells, or T cells were the source of the cDNA or gDNA that made up the material.

Enrollment of patients from Seattle took place during active infection, with longitudinal follow-up. As handled by the study authors: Quantification of nucleated cells was approximated via reference gene primer amplification. The table came from immunoSEQ multiplex PCR; TCRdb's copy has only in-frame clones and leaves some out. Clone size and V and J calls were adopted from that table, with D and trimming inferred from the DNA. Altogether about 260,000 clones are present, approximately 88% being singletons, with the ten largest covering roughly 10%. The specimen was peripheral blood. This TCR was recovered from a woman in her 70s with COVID-19, enrolled during active disease.

The CDR3 sequence is CASTVSGGNEQFF. For the CDR3, the DNA is TGTGCCAGTACGGTTAGCGGGGGAAATGAGCAGTTCTTC. The chain carries TRBV19 and TRBJ2-1; TRBD2 aligns across 9 bases. With V trimmed by 7 bases and J by 7 bases, 5 bases remained unmatched. This CDR3 has 13 residues. Germline V gene lookup returns CDR1 LNHDA and CDR2 SQIVND (reference sequence).